This TCR beta chain was obtained from a study of blood T cell repertoires in COVID-19. Germline V gene lookup returns CDR1 SGHNT and CDR2 YYREEE (reference sequence). The V gene end was trimmed by 0 bases and the J gene end by 6 bases; junction bases not matched to a gene: 3. The CDR3 extends over 15 amino acids. The method was immunoSEQ multiplex PCR; TCRdb's version includes in-frame clones alone and lacks a portion of them. Of about 240,000 clones listed, around 81% were seen once; the top ten hold roughly 2%. This clonotype was obtained from a man younger than 45 who had recovered from COVID-19. This chain connects TRBV5-4 to TRBJ2-1, with 10 positions matching TRBD2. Sequencing was carried out using peripheral blood. The CDR3 protein is CASSLAAGGLNEQFF. The CDR3 DNA reads TGTGCCAGCAGCTTGGCAGCGGGGGGGCTCAATGAGCAGTTCTTC.